This is a list of T cell receptor beta chains from one sample in a study of blood T cell repertoires in COVID-19. TCRdb's copy holds only in-frame clones and misses some; the assay was immunoSEQ multiplex PCR. The top ten clones hold approximately 19% of a sample with some 190,000 clones, less than 90% of them seen once. Specimen: peripheral blood. The receptors here all came from a human donor in a cohort sampled during active COVID-19. Both conserved end residues are part of each CDR3. The order of the fields is CDR3 protein, V gene, clone size. The listing skips clone size in some rows; elsewhere it reads once, few, many or a size class.

CDR3 protein: CASREQGTQPQHF; V gene: TRBV6-6; clone size: .
CDR3 protein: CASRVDRVKDYSNQPQHF; V gene: TRBV28; clone size: .
CDR3 protein: CATGTGYTF; V gene: TRBV19; clone size: .
CDR3 protein: CASSSDSFLYGYTF; V gene: TRBV7-3; clone size: .
CDR3 protein: CASSFSDDHYNSPLHF; V gene: TRBV5-1; clone size: .
CDR3 protein: CASSGRAGANVLTF; V gene: TRBV2; clone size: .
CDR3 protein: CASSSSGGEVEKLFF; V gene: TRBV11-2; clone size: .
CDR3 protein: CASSQVTLPGEQFF; V gene: TRBV4-1; clone size: .
CDR3 protein: CASSRSERLGGNEKLFF; V gene: TRBV4-1; clone size: .
CDR3 protein: CASSLTVLTDTQYF; V gene: TRBV7-6; clone size: .
CDR3 protein: CASSLRGNPSYEQYF; V gene: TRBV28; clone size: .
CDR3 protein: CASSEYRGSYNSPLHF; V gene: TRBV25-1; clone size: .
CDR3 protein: CASNRGQRTDTQYF; V gene: TRBV11-2; clone size: .
CDR3 protein: CASSFGSGGASDTQYF; V gene: TRBV5-1; clone size: once
CDR3 protein: CASSLDQQGEKLFF; V gene: TRBV11-3; clone size: .
CDR3 protein: CASSQVFRWAGQGSYEQYF; V gene: TRBV4-1; clone size: .
CDR3 protein: CASSLALGEAQYF; V gene: TRBV7-8; clone size: once
CDR3 protein: CAWSVHVGRRNTEAFF; V gene: TRBV30; clone size: .
CDR3 protein: CASSLSTGGWAETQYF; V gene: TRBV27; clone size: .
CDR3 protein: CSASGNSYGYTF; V gene: TRBV20-1; clone size: .
CDR3 protein: CASSFTGPGFSDTQYF; V gene: TRBV5-1; clone size: few
CDR3 protein: CAIGQGTGANVLTF; V gene: TRBV10-3; clone size: .
CDR3 protein: CASSQDRGWYEQFF; V gene: TRBV3-1/TRBV3-2; clone size: .
CDR3 protein: CASSSGRGGAGANVLTF; V gene: TRBV7-9; clone size: .
CDR3 protein: CASRRQGTGELFF; V gene: TRBV12-3/TRBV12-4; clone size: .
CDR3 protein: CASSQGALADTQYF; V gene: TRBV6-5; clone size: .
CDR3 protein: CAWQGPDSPLHF; V gene: TRBV30; clone size: .
CDR3 protein: CASSSPRGNNEQFF; V gene: TRBV7-2; clone size: .
CDR3 protein: CSASNTGSGTDTQYF; V gene: TRBV20-1; clone size: .
CDR3 protein: CASSLSGGKETQYF; V gene: TRBV5-1; clone size: .
CDR3 protein: CASSGGHIYGYTF; V gene: TRBV11-2; clone size: .
CDR3 protein: CASSFEGSGANVLTF; V gene: TRBV5-4; clone size: .
CDR3 protein: CASSQGLPISNTGELFF; V gene: TRBV14; clone size: .
CDR3 protein: CASTTSGANVLTF; V gene: TRBV6-5; clone size: .
CDR3 protein: CATSALSGDEQFF; V gene: TRBV24-1; clone size: .
CDR3 protein: CSAVTYEQYF; V gene: TRBV20-1; clone size: .
CDR3 protein: CASSYSRAESQETQYF; V gene: TRBV6-2/TRBV6-3; clone size: .
CDR3 protein: CASSLRTGGGYEQYF; V gene: TRBV18; clone size: .
CDR3 protein: CASRAGTSGSNEQFF; V gene: TRBV2; clone size: .
CDR3 protein: CASSLAATGELFF; V gene: TRBV5-1; clone size: .
CDR3 protein: CSAAWDRAYEQYF; V gene: TRBV29-1; clone size: .
CDR3 protein: CASSIGGGTEAFF; V gene: TRBV19; clone size: .
CDR3 protein: CASSLTTSGHNEQFF; V gene: TRBV7-9; clone size: .
CDR3 protein: CASRARGGGDTQYF; V gene: TRBV2; clone size: .